The subject of this entry is one T cell receptor beta chain. Its antigen specificity is not known. Within one base of it there is no much larger clone, and no base qualities were kept. This specimen comes from a study of technical replicates of blood from a few donors (dated by TCRdb to the late 2010s). The germline V gene provides CDR1 MNHEY and CDR2 SVGAGI. There are 16 amino acids in the CDR3, from cysteine to phenylalanine inclusive. Just CDR3 DNA is preserved here, 48 bases in frame from base 1. V drops 0 bases and J drops 5 bases, leaving 16 bases in between. The library came from the immunoSEQ multiplex PCR assay. In TCRdb, the immuneACCESS table is reduced to in-frame sequences with V and J assigned. These tables do not hold every clone; where another copy was compared, an unresolved V gene accounts for under half, and the others remain unexplained. This sample comprises about 82,000 clones, over 90% of them detected only once. The top ten constitute approximately 0.4% of the sample.

The receptor was derived from a human donor in good health. The sample comprised T cells isolated from PBMCs. This receptor chain uses TRBV6-5 and TRBJ2-5; possibly the D gene is TRBD1, per 5 matching bases. The CDR3 has the sequence CASSYSKGEQAETQYF. The DNA sequence is given as TGTGCCAGCAGTTACTCGAAGGGCGAACAGGCGGAGACCCAGTACTTC.